This entry features one TCR beta chain sequence. Some clones are missing from TCRdb's copy, which holds only in-frame ones; the method was immunoSEQ multiplex PCR. The data contain 1.5 million to 2.5 million clones, around 96% of them singletons. The entry originates in a study of shared clonotypes between healthy human individuals. Naive CD8 cells lacked CD45RO, underwent positive selection for CCR7 and left out terminally differentiated effector memory CD45RA+ cells. Germline V gives CDR1 SNHLY, CDR2 FYNNEI. The CDR3 length is 13 residues. V was pared by 8 bases and J by 2 bases, with 9 bases between.

This receptor was taken from a young man in good health. The source material was naive CD8+ T cells sorted from blood. The V and J genes are TRBV2 and TRBJ2-2; the D is unclear. CDR3 protein: CASQNPNTGELFF. In DNA, the CDR3 is TGTGCCAGCCAGAACCCTAACACCGGGGAGCTGTTTTTT.